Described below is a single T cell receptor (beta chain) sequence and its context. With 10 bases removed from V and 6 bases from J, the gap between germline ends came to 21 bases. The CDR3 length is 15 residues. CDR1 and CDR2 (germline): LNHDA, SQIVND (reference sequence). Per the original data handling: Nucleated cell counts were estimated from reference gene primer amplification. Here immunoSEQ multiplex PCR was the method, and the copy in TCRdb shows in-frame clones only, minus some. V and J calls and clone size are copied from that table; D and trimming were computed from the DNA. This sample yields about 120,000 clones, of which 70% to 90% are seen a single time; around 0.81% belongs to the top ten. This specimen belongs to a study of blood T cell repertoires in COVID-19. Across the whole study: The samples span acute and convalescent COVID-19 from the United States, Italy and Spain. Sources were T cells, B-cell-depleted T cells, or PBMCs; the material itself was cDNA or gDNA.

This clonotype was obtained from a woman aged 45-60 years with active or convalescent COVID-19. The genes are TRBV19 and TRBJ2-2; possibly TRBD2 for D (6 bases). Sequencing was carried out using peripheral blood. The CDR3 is CATRGSGREAGELFF. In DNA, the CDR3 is TGTGCCACCCGGGGAAGCGGCAGGGAGGCCGGGGAGCTGTTTTTT. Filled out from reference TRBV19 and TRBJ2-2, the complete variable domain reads DGGITQSPKYLFRKEGQNVTLSCEQNLNHDAMYWYRQDPGQGLRLIYYSQIVNDFQKGDIAEGYSVSREKKESFPLTVTSAQKNPTAFYLCATRGSGREAGELFFGEGSRLTVL.